These T cell receptor beta chains were read from a single sample in a study of identical twins. TCRdb processed the 5' RACE reads anew with MiXCR; each CDR3 protein has one entry. Seen here are around 650,000 distinct CDR3 sequences, about 7.1% observed once, and the top ten hold about 1.5%. The data also belong to a second study, concerning yellow fever vaccine responses in identical twins.

Sequenced sample: PBMCs. The receptors originated from a woman younger than 30 in good health. Both conserved end residues are part of each CDR3. D genes are given only for firm matches. Clone size is stated in some rows and not others, as once, few, many or a class when expanded.

size | J | V | D | DNA | CDR3
NA | TRBJ2-1 | TRBV5-1 | NA | TGCGCCAGCAGCAATAGCTTCGAGCAGTTCTTC | CASSNSFEQFF
few | TRBJ2-5 | TRBV13 | NA | TGTGCCAACAGCTCCCCCGGGCTCGGAGTGAAGACCCAGTACTTC | CANSSPGLGVKTQYF
NA | TRBJ2-3 | TRBV7-9 | NA | TGTGCCAGCAGCCTACGTAGCCAGGGAAGCACAGATACGCAGTATTTT | CASSLRSQGSTDTQYF
few | TRBJ2-2 | TRBV20-1 | TRBD2 | TGCAGTGCTATGGCTAGCGGGGGGTTCGGGGAGCTGTTTTTT | CSAMASGGFGELFF
many | TRBJ2-5 | TRBV5-6 | NA | TGTGCCAGCAGCACCGGGTGGACGGAGACCCAGTACTTC | CASSTGWTETQYF
many | TRBJ2-7 | TRBV5-1 | TRBD1 | TGCGCCAGTAGCCAGGACAGGGCTGCCTACGAGCAGTACTTC | CASSQDRAAYEQYF
few | TRBJ2-5 | TRBV3-1 | NA | TGTGCCAGCAGCCAAGATATGGGGAGATCCCTTGGGATACAAGAGACCCAGTACTTC | CASSQDMGRSLGIQETQYF
NA | TRBJ2-1 | TRBV20-1 | NA | TGCAGTGCTGGACCTGGGAAGCCCAATGAGCAGTTCTTC | CSAGPGKPNEQFF
many | TRBJ2-1 | TRBV29-1 | NA | TGCAGCGCTAGGGGGAGGGGGCTAGACAATGAGCAGTTCTTC | CSARGRGLDNEQFF
NA | TRBJ2-1 | TRBV7-8 | NA | TGTGCCAGCAGCTTAGGGGGCCTAGTTGCATCCAATGAGCAGTTCTTC | CASSLGGLVASNEQFF
NA | TRBJ2-5 | TRBV4-1 | NA | TGCGCCAGCAGCCAAGACAGGGGGGGCCGGGAGACCCAGTACTTC | CASSQDRGGRETQYF
many | TRBJ2-1 | TRBV3-1 | NA | TGTGCCAGCAGCCAAGTAATTTGGCAGGGTGGGTACAATGAGCAGTTCTTC | CASSQVIWQGGYNEQFF